Each of the 17 T cell receptor beta chains below was sequenced from the same sample in a study of CD8 T cells in Susac syndrome. Reverse transcription of about 0.5 to 1 ug RNA used random hexamers. From the immunoSEQ multiplex PCR reads, TCRdb called clonotypes with MiXCR, one entry per CDR3 protein. The profile shows about 130,000 distinct CDR3 sequences, about 94% of them singletons. The sample was CD8+ T cells from PBMCs. Source of these receptors: a human donor with Susac syndrome.

The rearrangement uses TRBV27 and TRBJ2-1, with D unclear. Per the germline V gene, CDR1 is MNHEY and CDR2 is SMNVEV (reference sequence). The CDR3 contains 13 residues. V was cut by 0 bases and J by 6 bases, with 6 bases left in between. CDR3: CASSLSSGNEQFF. The CDR3 nucleotides read TGTGCCAGCAGTTTATCGTCGGGCAATGAGCAGTTCTTC.

The chain recombines TRBV15 with TRBJ2-5; maybe TRBD1 (5 bases). CDR1 is LNHNV, CDR2 YYDKDF, per germline (reference sequence). The CDR3 length is 14 residues. The V end lost 5 bases, the J end lost 5 bases, and 15 bases lay between the germline ends. The CDR3 nucleotides read TGTGCCACCAGCTCTGAATTGGCAGGGGAGACCCAGTACTTC. Encoded protein: CATSSELAGETQYF.

The rearrangement uses TRBV30 and TRBJ2-2, with TRBD2 matching 8 bases. The J segment lost 6 bases and the V segment lost 1 base, leaving 4 bases of the junction unmatched. CDR3 length: 14 amino acids. Germline CDR1 reads GTSNPN; CDR2 reads SVGIG (reference sequence). CDR3 region: CAWSAGGPPGELFF. The CDR3 nucleotides read TGTGCCTGGAGTGCGGGGGGGCCTCCCGGGGAGCTGTTTTTT.

This chain connects TRBV7-8 to TRBJ1-3, with a possible D match to TRBD1 (5 bases). The ends were cut back, 3 bases at V and 3 bases at J, with 18 bases in the middle. This CDR3 region has 17 residues. Per the germline V gene, CDR1 is SGHVS and CDR2 is FQNEAQ. This CDR3 is CASSLGGAGGGGNTIYF. The CDR3 DNA is TGTGCCAGCAGCTTGGGAGGCGCGGGGGGTGGTGGAAACACCATATATTTT.

The chain combines TRBV19 with TRBJ2-2, with D uncertain. The V and J ends lost 4 bases and 1 base respectively, with 7 bases between them. This CDR3 is 14 amino acids long. Germline assignment: CDR1 LNHDA and CDR2 SQIVND (reference sequence). CDR3 loop: CASSRVGNTGELFF. CDR3 sequence (DNA): TGTGCCAGTAGTAGGGTAGGGAACACCGGGGAGCTGTTTTTT.

This chain uses TRBV7-6 with TRBJ1-6; the D gene is possibly TRBD1 (6 bases). The CDR3 is 16 amino acids. Germline CDR1 SGHVS, CDR2 FNYEAQ. Trimming took 1 base from V and 6 from J, leaving 13 bases between them. The CDR3 loop is CASSLGRGGSNSPLHF. The CDR3, as DNA: TGTGCCAGCAGCTTAGGCAGGGGTGGTAGTAATTCACCCCTCCACTTT.

This clonotype came up once. This chain connects TRBV5-1 to TRBJ1-1; possible D gene TRBD1, 5 bases. Between the trimmed V and J ends, which lost 5 bases and 6 bases, there was a span of 11 bases. CDR1 is SGHRS, CDR2 YFSETQ, per germline. CDR3 length: 12 residues. DNA of the CDR3: TGCGCCAGCAGGCACGGGGGGGCTGAAGCTTTCTTT. Its protein is CASRHGGAEAFF.

The chain is built from TRBV12-3 or TRBV12-4 and TRBJ1-1; D not resolved. The CDR3 covers 14 residues. Trimming removed 3 bases at V and 5 bases at J, with 13 bases between. CDR3 sequence (DNA): TGTGCCAGCAGTTTTACCGAGACCCGAACTGAAGCTTTCTTT. Translated, it gives CASSFTETRTEAFF.

The rearrangement joins TRBV3-1 to TRBJ2-5, with 9 bases fitting TRBD2. This CDR3 has 16 residues. Per germline, CDR1 LGHDT and CDR2 YNNKEL (reference sequence). Trimming removed 0 bases from V and 1 base from J; junction bases left unmatched: 3. The CDR3 here is CASSQDGSGGQETQYF. CDR3 bases: TGTGCCAGCAGCCAAGATGGTAGCGGGGGCCAAGAGACCCAGTACTTC.

The chain employs TRBV12-3 or TRBV12-4 and TRBJ2-7; possible D gene TRBD2, 6 bases. Trimming removed 5 bases from V and 2 bases from J, with 13 bases in between. The CDR3 length is 14 residues. CDR3 coding DNA: TGTGCCAGCAGTCGGGACGGACTAACCTACGAGCAGTACTTC. Translating gives CASSRDGLTYEQYF.

The chain recombines TRBV29-1 with TRBJ2-1, with 7 bases fitting TRBD1. The CDR3 loop spans 14 amino acids. Germline V CDR1 and CDR2: SQVTM, ANQGSEA. The junction had 8 bases not matched to a gene; V was cut back by 5 bases and J by 4 bases. The CDR3: CSVRFLQGYNEQFF. In nucleotides, the CDR3 is TGCAGCGTTCGGTTTCTACAGGGGTACAATGAGCAGTTCTTC.

The V and J genes are TRBV19 and TRBJ1-5, with 10 bases fitting TRBD1. The CDR3 covers 21 residues. Germline lookup yields CDR1 LNHDA and CDR2 SQIVND (reference sequence). V gave up 5 bases and J gave up 4 bases; unmatched junction bases: 23. The CDR3 reads CASSRDRGRGGRDAKNQPQHF. The CDR3 DNA reads TGTGCCAGTAGTCGGGACAGGGGACGGGGGGGCAGGGACGCAAAAAATCAGCCCCAGCATTTT.

The rearrangement uses TRBV12-3 or TRBV12-4 and TRBJ2-6; D is undetermined. The V end was cut by 5 bases, the J end by 4 bases, with 18 bases between. The CDR3 is 17 amino acids. The CDR3 DNA follows: TGTGCCAGCAGTCCCTCGACCCCTCCCTCCGGGGCCAACGTCCTGACTTTC. Translation: CASSPSTPPSGANVLTF.

The rearrangement links TRBV7-2 to TRBJ2-1; weak D call: TRBD2 (5 bases). The CDR3 totals 15 residues. The germline V and J ends were trimmed by 3 bases and 0 bases, with 9 bases remaining between them. Germline assignment: CDR1 SGHTA and CDR2 FQGNSA. The CDR3 DNA follows: TGTGCCAGCAGCTTCGGGGTGGGCTCCTACAATGAGCAGTTCTTC. Translation gives CASSFGVGSYNEQFF.

The V gene is TRBV15, the J gene TRBJ2-1, with TRBD1 identical over 7 bases. Germline lookup yields CDR1 LNHNV and CDR2 YYDKDF (reference sequence). The CDR3 is 16 amino acids. V dropped 5 bases and J dropped 2; count of bases not matched to a gene: 9. The CDR3 DNA reads as TGTGCCACCAGCGTATGGGACAGACGAACCTACAATGAGCAGTTCTTC. Translated, it gives CATSVWDRRTYNEQFF.

The V and J genes are TRBV29-1 and TRBJ2-2, with D possibly being TRBD2 (5 bases). CDR1 and CDR2 (germline): SQVTM, ANQGSEA. The germline V and J ends were trimmed by 5 bases and 0 bases, with 7 bases remaining between them. The CDR3 runs to 13 residues. The CDR3 loop is CSVRDSNTGELFF. DNA of the CDR3: TGCAGCGTTCGGGATTCGAACACCGGGGAGCTGTTTTTT.

The chain has TRBV11-3 and TRBJ1-1; unclear D gene. Deletions cut 5 bases from V and 2 bases from J, with 6 bases between. Germline assignment: CDR1 SGHNT and CDR2 YENEEA. The CDR3 totals 12 residues. The CDR3 here is CASSLRNTEAFF. The CDR3 DNA reads as TGTGCCAGCAGCCTCCGAAACACTGAAGCTTTCTTT.